These T cell receptor beta chains were read from a single sample in a study of regulatory T cells in long-lasting Graves disease. TCRdb ran MiXCR on the multiplex PCR reads and lists one entry per CDR3 protein. The sample carries 700,000 or so distinct CDR3 sequences, 25% to 35% recorded once. This sample comprised peripheral blood mononuclear cells (PBMCs), obtained when the disease was refractory, from a patient treated with antithyroid drugs. The origin of the receptors is a female donor with Graves disease. The CDR3 runs from the conserved cysteine through the conserved F or W. The D gene is left open where the match is weak. Clone sizes are given selectively: once, few, many, or a class where the clone is expanded.

d_call j_call v_call cdr3_length clone_size cdr3_nt cdr3_aa
TRBD2 TRBJ2-5 TRBV2 13 - TGTGCCAGCAGGTCCGGGGGGGAAGAGACCCAGTACTTC CASRSGGEETQYF
- TRBJ2-7 TRBV12-3/TRBV12-4 14 few TGTGCCAGCACCCCGATAGGGGGCTCCTACGAGCAGTACTTC CASTPIGGSYEQYF
- TRBJ1-4 TRBV2 16 few TGTGCCAGCAGTACAGGAAATCACCAAGGCGGTGAAAAACTGTTTTTT CASSTGNHQGGEKLFF
- TRBJ1-6 TRBV20-1 13 - TGCAGTGCAAGGGCCTCCTATAATTCACCCCTCCACTTT CSARASYNSPLHF
TRBD2 TRBJ2-7 TRBV28 15 - TGTGCCAGCAGCGCATATCCTAGCGGGAACTACGAGCAGTACTTC CASSAYPSGNYEQYF
- TRBJ1-2 TRBV19 15 few TGTGCCAGTAGTTTGACAGGAGAGTGGAACTATGGCTACACCTTC CASSLTGEWNYGYTF
TRBD1 TRBJ1-1 TRBV10-3 15 few TGTGCCATCAGTGAGTCATGGGGACAGGGGGCTGAAGCTTTCTTT CAISESWGQGAEAFF
TRBD1 TRBJ2-2 TRBV25-1 15 - TGTGCCAGCAGAAGACAGGGCACGAACACCGGGGAGCTGTTTTTT CASRRQGTNTGELFF
- TRBJ1-2 TRBV12-3/TRBV12-4 16 - TGTGCCAGCAGTTTAGCTCTAAGTGGACCCCACTATGGCTACACCTTC CASSLALSGPHYGYTF
TRBD2 TRBJ2-1 TRBV6-1 14 - TGTGCCAGCAGCCTAGCGGCCGTCAACAATGAGCAGTTCTTC CASSLAAVNNEQFF
- TRBJ1-1 TRBV7-3 16 - TGTGCCAGCAGCTTAAGCGGGGGTTTCGTTCTCTCTGAAGCTTTCTTT CASSLSGGFVLSEAFF
TRBD1 TRBJ1-4 TRBV10-3 17 few TGTGCCATCAGTGAGTCCCCGGACAGGGCTCCTAATGAAAAACTGTTTTTT CAISESPDRAPNEKLFF
- TRBJ2-7 TRBV2 14 - TGTGCCACCGCCATAGCCTCTAGCTCCTACGAGCAGTACTTC CATAIASSSYEQYF
- TRBJ2-7 TRBV6-2/TRBV6-3 15 - TGTGCCAGCAGTTACTCTTTCGGAGGCGGCTACGAGCAGTACTTC CASSYSFGGGYEQYF
- TRBJ2-5 TRBV20-1 11 - TGCAGTGCTGGGGCAAAAGAGACCCAGTACTTC CSAGAKETQYF
TRBD1 TRBJ1-2 TRBV2 13 - TGTGCCAGCAGTGGCGACAGGGAATATGGCTACACCTTC CASSGDREYGYTF
- TRBJ1-4 TRBV28 13 many TGTGCCAGCAGTACTCTTTTAGAAAGGGCGCTGTTTTTT CASSTLLERALFF
TRBD2 TRBJ2-7 TRBV6-1 16 few TGTGCCAGCAGTGAAGCGCGGACTAGCGGGAGGTACGAGCAGTACTTC CASSEARTSGRYEQYF
- TRBJ1-1 TRBV29-1 14 - TGCAGCGTTGGGGGGGGGCTACTGAACACTGAAGCTTTCTTT CSVGGGLLNTEAFF
- TRBJ1-4 TRBV28 16 many TGTGCCAGCACCCAGGCTACGCACGCAACTAATGAAAAACTGTTTTTT CASTQATHATNEKLFF
TRBD1 TRBJ1-1 TRBV6-2/TRBV6-3 14 - TGTGCCATCAGTAGGGACAGATGGAACGCTGAAGCTTTCTTT CAISRDRWNAEAFF
TRBD2 TRBJ2-1 TRBV2 16 few TGTGCCAGCAGTGAACTGACTAGCGGGAGGCGTAATGAGCAGTTCTTC CASSELTSGRRNEQFF
TRBD1 TRBJ1-4 TRBV6-1 18 few TGTGCCAGCAGTCCATTACAGGGGATCGGAGCAACTAATGAAAAACTGTTTTTT CASSPLQGIGATNEKLFF
- TRBJ2-7 TRBV6-1 15 - TGTGCCAGCAGCTTACAGGCGGCTATACCCTACGAGCAGTACTTC CASSLQAAIPYEQYF
- TRBJ1-1 TRBV27 17 many TGTGCCAGCAGTCCCGTGGGTAGGGCCGACATGAACACTGAAGCTTTCTTT CASSPVGRADMNTEAFF
- TRBJ2-7 TRBV2 14 many TGTGCCAGCGGCAGGACGACGATCTCCTACGAGCAGTACTTC CASGRTTISYEQYF
TRBD1 TRBJ1-5 TRBV28 14 many TGTGCCAGCAGTTTATCACAGGGGGCAAGGGCCCAGCATTTT CASSLSQGARAQHF
- TRBJ2-6 TRBV12-3/TRBV12-4 17 - TGTGCCACCTCTCGGTTGGGGGGTCTCGCTGGGGCCAACGTCCTGACTTTC CATSRLGGLAGANVLTF
TRBD1 TRBJ1-6 TRBV28 17 many TGTGCCAGCAGTGGGCCGGGACAGGGATTGGGAAGTTCACCCCTCCACTTT CASSGPGQGLGSSPLHF
- TRBJ1-1 TRBV19 13 - TGTGCCAGTAGTATTTGGGGTGACACTGAAGCTTTCTTT CASSIWGDTEAFF
TRBD1 TRBJ1-1 TRBV13 16 - TGTGCCAGCAGCTTAGCACGACAGGGGCCCAACACTGAAGCTTTCTTT CASSLARQGPNTEAFF
TRBD2 TRBJ2-7 TRBV7-2 15 - TGTGCCAGCAGCTTAAGAGCGGGAGTAATGTACGAGCAGTACTTC CASSLRAGVMYEQYF
- TRBJ1-3 TRBV12-3/TRBV12-4 15 once TGTGCCAGCAGTCCCTACATCAGCGGTGGAAACACCATATATTTT CASSPYISGGNTIYF
- TRBJ1-1 TRBV30 14 - TGTGCCTGGAGTGCTGACAGGAGGAACACTGAAGCTTTCTTT CAWSADRRNTEAFF
TRBD2 TRBJ2-1 TRBV7-9 17 - TGTGCCAGCAGCTCGGGACTAGCGGGAGGACCCGACAATGAGCAGTTCTTC CASSSGLAGGPDNEQFF
- TRBJ1-5 TRBV20-1 16 - TGCAGTGCTAGAGACGCCGGGACAAGGGGCAATCAGCCCCAGCATTTT CSARDAGTRGNQPQHF
TRBD1 TRBJ1-2 TRBV5-1 15 - TGCGCCAGCAGCACGCACCTGGACAGGGACTATGGCTACACCTTC CASSTHLDRDYGYTF
TRBD2 TRBJ2-7 TRBV10-3 14 many TGTGCCATCAGATCCGGGACTAGCGTGTACGAGCAGTACTTC CAIRSGTSVYEQYF
- TRBJ1-1 TRBV5-1 14 - TGCGCCAGCAGCTTCGTACAGACGAACACTGAAGCTTTCTTT CASSFVQTNTEAFF
TRBD1 TRBJ1-2 TRBV6-1 15 - TGTGCCAGCAGTCTAGGACAGGGAAACCCATATGGCTACACCTTC CASSLGQGNPYGYTF
TRBD1 TRBJ1-6 TRBV27 15 few TGTGCCAGCACCGCGAGAGGACAGGGTAATTCACCCCTCCACTTT CASTARGQGNSPLHF